Sequencing of this T cell receptor beta chain was carried out in a study of blood T cell repertoires in COVID-19. The CDR3 runs 15 residues. Trimming took off 5 bases at V and 3 bases at J, with 15 bases between the two ends. CDR1 and CDR2 (germline): SGHVS, FNYEAQ. Sequenced by immunoSEQ multiplex PCR; TCRdb stores in-frame clones only, minus some. The repertoire holds around 98,000 clones, with approximately 84% as singletons. This chain uses TRBV7-6 with TRBJ2-3, with D perhaps matching TRBD1 (6 bases). Source material: peripheral blood. The sequence was obtained from an older woman with acute or convalescent COVID-19. CDR3 DNA sequence: TGTGCCAGCAGCCCAAACCCCAGGGGTACAGATACGCAGTATTTT. Translating gives CASSPNPRGTDTQYF.